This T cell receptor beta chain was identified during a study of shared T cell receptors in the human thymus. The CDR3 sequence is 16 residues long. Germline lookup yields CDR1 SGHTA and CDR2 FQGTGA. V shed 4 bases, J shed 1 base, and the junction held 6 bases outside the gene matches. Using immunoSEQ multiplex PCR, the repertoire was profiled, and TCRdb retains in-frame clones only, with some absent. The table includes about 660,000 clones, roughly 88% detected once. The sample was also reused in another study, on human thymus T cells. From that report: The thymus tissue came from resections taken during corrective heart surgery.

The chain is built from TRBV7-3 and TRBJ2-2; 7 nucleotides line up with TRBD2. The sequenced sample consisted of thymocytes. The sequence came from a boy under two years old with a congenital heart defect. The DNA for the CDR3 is TGTGCCAGCAGCTCCCAGGGCGGGAGGAACACCGGGGAGCTGTTTTTT. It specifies CASSSQGGRNTGELFF.